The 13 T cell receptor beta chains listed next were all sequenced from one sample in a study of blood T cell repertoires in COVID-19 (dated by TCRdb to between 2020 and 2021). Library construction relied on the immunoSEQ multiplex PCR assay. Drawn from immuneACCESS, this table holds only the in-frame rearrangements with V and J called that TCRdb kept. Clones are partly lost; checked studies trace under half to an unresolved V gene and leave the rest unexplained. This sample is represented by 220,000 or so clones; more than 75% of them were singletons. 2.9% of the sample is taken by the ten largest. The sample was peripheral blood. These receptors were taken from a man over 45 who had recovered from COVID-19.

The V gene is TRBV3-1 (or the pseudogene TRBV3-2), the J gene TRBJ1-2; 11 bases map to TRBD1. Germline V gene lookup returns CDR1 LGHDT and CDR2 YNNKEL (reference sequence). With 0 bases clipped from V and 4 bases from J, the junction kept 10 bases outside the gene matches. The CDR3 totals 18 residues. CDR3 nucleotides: TGTGCCAGCAGCCAAGAAGGGTTGGACAGGGGGCATTCCTATGGCTACACCTTC. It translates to CASSQEGLDRGHSYGYTF.

CDR3 sequence (DNA): TGTGCCAGCAACCTGACAGTCCAAGAGACCCAGTACTTC. Protein sequence: CASNLTVQETQYF. This chain connects TRBV21-1 to TRBJ2-5; whether TRBD1, the table's D call, matches the DNA was not checked. TRBV21-1 is marked as a pseudogene. CDR3 length equals 13 residues.

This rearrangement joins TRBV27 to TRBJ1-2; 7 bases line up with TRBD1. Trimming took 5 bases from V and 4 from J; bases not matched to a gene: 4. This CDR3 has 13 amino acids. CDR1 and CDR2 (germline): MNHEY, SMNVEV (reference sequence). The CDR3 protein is CASSPQGFYGYTF. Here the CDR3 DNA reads TGTGCCAGCAGTCCACAGGGGTTCTATGGCTACACCTTC.

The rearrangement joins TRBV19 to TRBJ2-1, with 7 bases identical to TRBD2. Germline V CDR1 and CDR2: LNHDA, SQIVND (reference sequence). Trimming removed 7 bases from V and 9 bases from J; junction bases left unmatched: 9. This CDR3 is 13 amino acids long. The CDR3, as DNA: TGTGCCAGTATGGACGATGGGGGGGGTGAGCAGTTCTTC. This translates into CASMDDGGGEQFF.

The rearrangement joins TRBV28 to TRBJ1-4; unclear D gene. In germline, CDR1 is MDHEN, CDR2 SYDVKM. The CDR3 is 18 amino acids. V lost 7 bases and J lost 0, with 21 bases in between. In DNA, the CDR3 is TGTGCCAGCACCTCGCGCGGACGGGGAACCTCAACTAATGAAAAACTGTTTTTT. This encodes CASTSRGRGTSTNEKLFF.

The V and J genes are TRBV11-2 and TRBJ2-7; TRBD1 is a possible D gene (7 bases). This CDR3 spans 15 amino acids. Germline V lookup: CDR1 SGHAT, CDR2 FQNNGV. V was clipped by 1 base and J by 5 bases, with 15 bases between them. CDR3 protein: CASSLGGDRTNEQYF. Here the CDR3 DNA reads TGTGCCAGCAGCTTAGGCGGGGACAGAACGAACGAGCAGTACTTC.

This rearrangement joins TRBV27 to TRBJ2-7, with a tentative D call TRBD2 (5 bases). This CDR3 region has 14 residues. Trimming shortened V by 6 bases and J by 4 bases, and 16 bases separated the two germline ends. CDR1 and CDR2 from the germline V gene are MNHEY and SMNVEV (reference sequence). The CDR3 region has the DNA TGTGCCAGCAGCCTTAATGGACTCCTTTACGAGCAGTACTTC. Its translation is CASSLNGLLYEQYF.

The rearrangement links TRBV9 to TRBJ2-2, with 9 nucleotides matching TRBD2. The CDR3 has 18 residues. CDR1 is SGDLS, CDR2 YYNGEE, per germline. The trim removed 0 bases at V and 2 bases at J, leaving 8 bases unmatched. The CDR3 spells CASSVGLAAAFNTGELFF. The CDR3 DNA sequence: TGTGCCAGCAGCGTAGGACTAGCGGCCGCCTTTAACACCGGGGAGCTGTTTTTT.

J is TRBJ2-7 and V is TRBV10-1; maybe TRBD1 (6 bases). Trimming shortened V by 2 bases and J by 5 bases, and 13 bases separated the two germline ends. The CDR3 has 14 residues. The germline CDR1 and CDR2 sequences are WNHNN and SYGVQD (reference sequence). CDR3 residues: CASSEAGAPHEQYF. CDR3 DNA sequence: TGCGCCAGCAGTGAGGCAGGGGCACCCCACGAGCAGTACTTC.

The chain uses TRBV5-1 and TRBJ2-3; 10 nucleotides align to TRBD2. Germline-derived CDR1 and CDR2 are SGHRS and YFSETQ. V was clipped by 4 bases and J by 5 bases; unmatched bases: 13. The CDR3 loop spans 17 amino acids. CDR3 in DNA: TGCGCCAGCAGCAAGAGTCAAGCGGGAGGGCCTGGAGATACGCAGTATTTT. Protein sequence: CASSKSQAGGPGDTQYF.

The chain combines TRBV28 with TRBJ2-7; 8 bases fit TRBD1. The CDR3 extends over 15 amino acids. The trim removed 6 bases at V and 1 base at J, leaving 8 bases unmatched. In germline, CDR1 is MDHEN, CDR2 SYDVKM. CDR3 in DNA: TGTGCCAGCAGGTCCCAGGGGGCAGGGTCCTACGAGCAGTACTTC. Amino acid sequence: CASRSQGAGSYEQYF.

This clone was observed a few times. CDR3 loop: CASSLSYTEAFF. CDR3 coding DNA: TGTGCCAGCAGTTTATCTTACACTGAAGCTTTCTTT. V and J are TRBV28 and TRBJ1-1; D is undetermined. Trimming stripped 1 base from V and 3 bases from J, with 3 bases between. The CDR3 sequence is 12 residues long. CDR1 is MDHEN, CDR2 SYDVKM, per germline.

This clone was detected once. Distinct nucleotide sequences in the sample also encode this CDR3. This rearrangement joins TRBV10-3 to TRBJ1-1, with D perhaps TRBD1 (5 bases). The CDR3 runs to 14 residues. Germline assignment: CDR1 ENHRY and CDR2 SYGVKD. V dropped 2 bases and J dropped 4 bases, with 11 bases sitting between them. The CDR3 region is CAISERTGGTEAFF. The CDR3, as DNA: TGTGCCATCAGTGAGCGAACGGGGGGCACTGAAGCTTTCTTT.